The 8 T cell receptor beta chains below all came from one sample that was sequenced in a study of response to subunit inactivated influenza vaccine. TCRdb re-called the RT-PCR reads through MiXCR, storing one row per CDR3 protein. The sample comprises hundreds of thousands of distinct CDR3 sequences, over 11% of which are singletons, and around 6.5% rests with the top ten. The sample in question was PBMCs from blood, obtained 14 to 15 days before vaccination. The source is a man over 45 who received an inactivated influenza vaccine.

This clonotype occurred many times. This chain links TRBV14 with TRBJ1-1; D remains ambiguous. CDR3 length: 14 residues. Trimming stripped 4 bases from V and 1 base from J, with 10 bases between. The germline gives CDR1 SGHDN, CDR2 FVKESK. For the CDR3, the DNA is TGTGCCAGCAGCCCCTTTACAGCGAACACTGAAGCTTTCTTT. Translation: CASSPFTANTEAFF.

In this sample, this clonotype turned up many times. The CDR3 nucleotides read TGTGCCAGCAGCCCCCAGGGCTCACGCCACTCGACCCAGTACTTC. Translation gives CASSPQGSRHSTQYF. V and J are TRBV7-3 and TRBJ2-5, with D possibly TRBD1 on 5 matching bases. Germline lookup yields CDR1 SGHTA and CDR2 FQGTGA. V dropped 5 bases and J dropped 7 bases, with 20 bases sitting between them. This CDR3 spans 15 amino acids.

The V gene is TRBV5-1, the J gene TRBJ1-4; tentative D call: TRBD1 (5 bases). CDR1 and CDR2 (germline): SGHRS, YFSETQ. The length of the CDR3 is 16 residues. Trimming pared 4 bases from V and 3 bases from J, leaving 16 bases between. The CDR3 sequence is CASSGRGVEPNEKLFF. CDR3 sequence (DNA): TGCGCCAGCAGCGGCCGGGGGGTTGAGCCTAATGAAAAACTGTTTTTT. The full variable domain, with the rest looked up from reference TRBV5-1 and TRBJ1-4, is KAGVTQTPRYLIKTRGQQVTLSCSPISGHRSVSWYQQTPGQGLQFLFEYFSETQRNKGNFPGRFSGRQFSNSRSEMNVSTLELGDSALYLCASSGRGVEPNEKLFFGSGTQLSVL.

The CDR3 DNA reads TGCAGTTTAACGTCGGGGGACTCCAGATATCCCCTTGACGAGCAGTACTTC. Residues: CSLTSGDSRYPLDEQYF. The J gene is TRBJ2-7, the V gene TRBV20-1, with D maybe TRBD2 (6 bases). Germline V CDR1 and CDR2: DFQATT, SNEGSKA (reference sequence). V gave up 8 bases and J gave up 5 bases, with 31 bases separating them. This CDR3 contains 17 residues.

This clonotype showed up just a few times. The rearrangement uses TRBV4-1 and TRBJ2-3; D call uncertain. Germline values: CDR1 MGHRA, CDR2 YSYEKL. The ends were cut back, 0 bases at V and 1 base at J, with 20 bases in the middle. This CDR3 comprises 19 residues. The CDR3 loop reads CASSQDAVKSSRRTDTQYF. CDR3 in DNA: TGCGCCAGCAGCCAAGATGCAGTAAAGTCCAGTCGTCGCACAGATACGCAGTATTTT.

The rearrangement uses TRBV7-6 and TRBJ2-3, with D possibly being TRBD1 (6 bases). CDR3 length equals 16 residues. Germline V CDR1 and CDR2: SGHVS, FNYEAQ. The V end was cut by 5 bases, the J end by 0 bases, with 15 bases between. The CDR3 sequence is CASSERQVLSTDTQYF. CDR3 coding DNA: TGTGCCAGCAGCGAAAGACAGGTTTTAAGCACAGATACGCAGTATTTT.

The V and J genes are TRBV7-2 and TRBJ2-7; D tentatively fits TRBD1 or TRBD2 (5 bases each). V was trimmed by 1 base and J by 3 bases, leaving 13 bases between them. The CDR3 totals 15 residues. The germline V gene encodes CDR1 SGHTA and CDR2 FQGNSA. CDR3 sequence: CASSLDPGRNYEQYF. CDR3 bases: TGTGCCAGCAGCTTAGATCCGGGACGGAACTACGAGCAGTACTTC. Looking up the rest from reference TRBV7-2 and TRBJ2-7 gives the full variable domain: GAGVSQSPSNKVTEKGKDVELRCDPISGHTALYWYRQSLGQGLEFLIYFQGNSAPDKSGLPSDRFSAERTGGSVSTLTIQRTQQEDSAVYLCASSLDPGRNYEQYFGPGTRLTVT.

This clonotype was seen only a few times. The chain is built from TRBV4-2 and TRBJ2-7; the D call may be TRBD1 or TRBD2 (5 bases each). Trimming took 5 bases from V and 0 from J, leaving 17 bases between them. CDR3 length: 16 amino acids. Per germline, CDR1 LGHNA and CDR2 YNFKEQ. The CDR3 sequence is CASSTRVSGYSYEQYF. CDR3 DNA: TGTGCCAGCAGCACCAGGGTCAGCGGCTACTCCTACGAGCAGTACTTC.